Sequencing of this T cell receptor beta chain was carried out in a study of radiation and T cells in renal cell carcinoma. The CDR3 is 14 residues long. Trimming removed 4 bases at V and 4 bases at J, with 12 bases between. Germline V gene sequence: CDR1 LNHDA, CDR2 SQIVND (reference sequence). The table came from immunoSEQ multiplex PCR; TCRdb's copy has only in-frame clones and leaves some out. The table lists fewer than 45,000 clones, about 82% of them singletons. The time point: blood 4 weeks post-SBRT, at nephrectomy. Treatment in this sample: 15 Gy SBRT to primary tumor, nephrectomy 4 weeks later.

The clonotype originates from a woman between 65 and 79 years old with renal cell carcinoma. J is TRBJ2-3 and V is TRBV19; D unresolved. Sequenced here: blood, sampled from a patient whose treatment included radiotherapy and nephrectomy. For the CDR3, the DNA is TGTGCCAGTAGTAAGGGTCCTATTCCAGATACGCAGTATTTT. Amino acids: CASSKGPIPDTQYF.